This passage covers 31 T cell receptor beta chains from one sample sequenced in a study. In TCRdb, the RT-PCR reads were re-called with MiXCR into one record per CDR3 protein. Here the sample spans about 680,000 distinct CDR3 sequences, 12% to 15% being singletons. The specimen was memory CD4+ T cells from blood. The receptor set was obtained from a female donor in good health, serving as a healthy control.

This sequence joins TRBV20-1 and TRBJ2-7; 12 nucleotides agree with TRBD1. Trimming removed 5 bases from V and 6 bases from J; junction bases left unmatched: 8. Germline V lookup: CDR1 DFQATT, CDR2 SNEGSKA (reference sequence). The CDR3 runs 14 residues. The CDR3 nucleotides are TGCAGTGCTGGGGCCGGGACAGGGGGCTTCGAGCAGTACTTC. Translation: CSAGAGTGGFEQYF.

This clonotype was observed many times. The rearrangement links TRBV18 to TRBJ2-5; TRBD1 or TRBD2 may be the D gene (5 bases each). The CDR3 sequence is 14 residues long. Per germline, CDR1 KGHSH and CDR2 LQKENI. The V gene lost 4 bases and the J gene lost 2 bases, with 11 bases spanning the gap. The CDR3 DNA is TGTGCCAGCTCACTAACAGGACTGCAAGAGACCCAGTACTTC. It is translated as CASSLTGLQETQYF.

Worth noting for this clonotype: This may arise from a read error, as a much more abundant clone is one base away. The chain couples TRBV10-3 to TRBJ2-1; D is ambiguous. CDR1 ENHRY and CDR2 SYGVKD come from the germline V gene. This CDR3 region has 12 residues. The CDR3 is CAISIQDNDQFF. In DNA form, the CDR3 reads TGTGCCATCAGTATCCAAGACAATGATCAGTTCTTC.

The gene calls are TRBV11-2 and TRBJ2-2, with 7 bases lining up with TRBD2. Germline CDR1 reads SGHAT; CDR2 reads FQNNGV. The V gene end was trimmed by 6 bases and the J gene end by 4 bases; junction bases not matched to a gene: 8. This CDR3 has 15 amino acids. DNA of the CDR3: TGTGCCAGCAGATTTATCGGGGGGAGCACCGGGGAGCTGTTTTTT. It codes for CASRFIGGSTGELFF.

This clonotype was recorded a few times. This CDR3 is CASSLARDSSYGYTF. DNA for the CDR3: TGTGCCAGCAGCTTAGCGCGGGACAGTTCCTATGGCTACACCTTC. The chain combines TRBV7-8 with TRBJ1-2, with 7 bases aligning to TRBD1. The germline V gene encodes CDR1 SGHVS and CDR2 FQNEAQ. CDR3 length: 15 amino acids. Trimming removed 0 bases from V and 4 bases from J; junction bases left unmatched: 5.

This clonotype appeared many times. This chain links TRBV29-1 with TRBJ1-1; D is unclear. The CDR3 spans 11 residues. The germline V gene encodes CDR1 SQVTM and CDR2 ANQGSEA. The V end lost 3 bases, the J end lost 3 bases, and 5 bases lay between the germline ends. The chain's CDR3 is CSVDGDTEAFF. As DNA, the CDR3 is TGCAGCGTTGATGGCGACACTGAAGCTTTCTTT.

This clonotype was found a few times. The genes are TRBV24-1 and TRBJ2-1; no reliable D call. The CDR3 totals 16 residues. The germline gives CDR1 KGHDR, CDR2 SFDVKD. Between the trimmed V and J ends, which lost 0 bases and 3 bases, there was a span of 11 bases. The CDR3 protein is CATSDLAGRHYNEQFF. Written as DNA, the CDR3 is TGTGCCACCAGTGATTTGGCAGGACGACACTACAATGAGCAGTTCTTC.

This clonotype was counted at least ten times. The V call is TRBV29-1, the J call TRBJ1-2; tentatively, D is TRBD1 (5 bases). The CDR3 runs to 14 residues. Germline V lookup: CDR1 SQVTM, CDR2 ANQGSEA. Trimming took 6 bases from V and 7 from J, leaving 21 bases between them. CDR3 sequence reads: CSVSPGTDWGGYTF. The DNA for the CDR3 is TGCAGCGTCTCTCCCGGGACCGACTGGGGTGGCTACACCTTC.

The V gene is TRBV20-1, the J gene TRBJ2-1, with 7 bases identical to TRBD1. CDR3 length: 13 residues. The germline V gene encodes CDR1 DFQATT and CDR2 SNEGSKA (reference sequence). J lost 9 bases, V lost 6 bases, and 11 bases had no gene match. The CDR3 sequence: CSAGGGVGSEQFF. In nucleotides, the CDR3 is TGCAGTGCAGGGGGCGGAGTAGGTAGTGAGCAGTTCTTC.

This clonotype was counted only a few times. This rearrangement joins TRBV20-1 to TRBJ2-5, with 8 bases that match TRBD2. Germline V CDR1 and CDR2: DFQATT, SNEGSKA (reference sequence). The CDR3 loop spans 17 amino acids. V dropped 2 bases and J dropped 7; count of bases not matched to a gene: 18. CDR3 DNA: TGCAGTGCTAGAACTAGCGGCACACTCCTTTGGTCCGCGACCCAGTACTTC. Its translation is CSARTSGTLLWSATQYF.

Ten or more counts support this clonotype. V and J are TRBV20-1 and TRBJ1-1; 7 bases line up with TRBD1. Germline loops: CDR1 DFQATT, CDR2 SNEGSKA (reference sequence). The CDR3 totals 13 residues. With V trimmed by 4 bases and J by 6 bases, 8 bases remained unmatched. The CDR3 bases are TGCAGTGCTATCGACAGGGTAAACGCTGAAGCTTTCTTT. Residues: CSAIDRVNAEAFF.

The sample holds one count of this clonotype. The genes are TRBV28 and TRBJ2-3; D uncertain. Germline lookup yields CDR1 MDHEN and CDR2 SYDVKM. V was clipped by 6 bases and J by 0 bases, with 10 bases between them. This CDR3 region has 14 residues. CDR3: CASRPQSSTDTQYF. DNA for the CDR3: TGTGCCAGCAGGCCACAATCTAGCACAGATACGCAGTATTTT.

This clonotype was found many times. J is TRBJ1-1 and V is TRBV5-1; 9 nucleotides agree with TRBD1. The CDR3 spans 14 residues. Germline V CDR1 and CDR2: SGHRS, YFSETQ. Trimming at V came to 6 bases and at J to 1 base, leaving 4 bases not matched to a gene. The DNA of the CDR3 is TGCGCCAGCACCGACAGGGGGGCGAACACTGAAGCTTTCTTT. Its protein is CASTDRGANTEAFF.

This clonotype was picked up many times. The chain combines TRBV12-3 or TRBV12-4 with TRBJ1-5; 10 bases match TRBD1. The CDR3 is made up of 15 amino acids. Germline trimming cut 5 bases from V and 5 bases from J; bases unmatched to any gene: 6. The CDR3, as DNA: TGTGCCAGCAGTCCAGGGACAGGGGTTGATCAGCCCCAGCATTTT. Translating gives CASSPGTGVDQPQHF.

In its sample, this clonotype was seen many times. This sequence joins TRBV24-1 and TRBJ1-2, with 10 bases matching TRBD1. V was pared by 3 bases and J by 7 bases, with 7 bases of the junction left unmatched. CDR3 length: 15 residues. Germline V gene sequence: CDR1 KGHDR, CDR2 SFDVKD. In nucleotides, the CDR3 is TGTGCCACCAGTGATCTGACAGGGGGCGCGTCTGGCTACACCTTC. Translating gives CATSDLTGGASGYTF.

This clonotype was counted many times. The rearrangement uses TRBV7-2 and TRBJ2-1, with a weak D call TRBD2 (5 bases). V was cut by 0 bases and J by 15 bases, with 15 bases left in between. CDR3 length equals 13 residues. Germline values: CDR1 SGHTA, CDR2 FQGNSA. The CDR3 here is CASSLARGRSLFF. The CDR3 region has the DNA TGTGCCAGCAGCTTAGCACGGGGTAGGTCTCTGTTCTTC.

The genes are TRBV25-1 and TRBJ1-1; D is uncertain. This CDR3 is built from 12 residues. Germline values: CDR1 MGHDK, CDR2 SYGVNS. Trimming removed 8 bases from V and 1 base from J, with 8 bases in between. The DNA for the CDR3 is TGTGCCAGCTCAAACGGGAACACTGAAGCTTTCTTT. It translates to CASSNGNTEAFF. The variable domain in full, with the rest retrieved from reference TRBV25-1 and TRBJ1-1, is EADIYQTPRYLVIGTGKKITLECSQTMGHDKMYWYQQDPGMELHLIHYSYGVNSTEKGDLSSESTVSRIRTEHFPLTLESARPSHTSQYLCASSNGNTEAFFGQGTRLTVV.

The chain carries TRBV12-3 or TRBV12-4 and TRBJ2-7; 9 bases map to TRBD1. V trimming: 7 bases; J trimming: 3 bases; junction bases outside the gene matches: 4. The CDR3 consists of 13 residues. In DNA form, the CDR3 reads TGTGCCAGCACCGGGACAGGGAACTACGAGCAGTACTTC. This translates into CASTGTGNYEQYF.

The CDR3, as DNA: TGTGCCACCAGCGGCAGCCTGACTAGCGGGAGGCATAGCACAGATACGCAGTATTTT. It encodes CATSGSLTSGRHSTDTQYF. The J gene is TRBJ2-3, the V gene TRBV24-1; the match to TRBD2 covers 13 bases. Germline CDR1 reads KGHDR; CDR2 reads SFDVKD. The CDR3 covers 19 residues. V gave up 7 bases and J gave up 0 bases; unmatched junction bases: 12.

This chain connects TRBV5-1 to TRBJ2-7; D might be TRBD1 or TRBD2, each matching 5 bases. The CDR3 is 16 amino acids. Germline CDR1 reads SGHRS; CDR2 reads YFSETQ. V was pared by 2 bases and J by 1 base, with 16 bases between. As DNA, the CDR3 is TGCGCCAGCAGCTTCAACCCAGGGACGGATTCCTACGAGCAGTACTTC. It specifies CASSFNPGTDSYEQYF.

The chain carries TRBV20-1 and TRBJ2-2; 8 bases agree with TRBD2. Germline CDR1 DFQATT, CDR2 SNEGSKA (reference sequence). CDR3 length equals 14 residues. The V gene end was trimmed by 6 bases and the J gene end by 2 bases; junction bases not matched to a gene: 5. CDR3: CSARAGANTGELFF. CDR3 sequence (DNA): TGCAGTGCGCGAGCGGGGGCCAACACCGGGGAGCTGTTTTTT.

This clonotype occurred many times. The V gene is TRBV25-1, the J gene TRBJ2-2; D uncertain. With 1 base removed from V and 3 bases from J, the gap between germline ends came to 9 bases. The CDR3 runs 15 residues. Germline V gene data show CDR1 as MGHDK and CDR2 as SYGVNS. Here the CDR3 reads CASSEFWDDTGELFF. The CDR3 DNA reads TGTGCCAGCAGTGAATTTTGGGATGACACCGGGGAGCTGTTTTTT.

The gene calls are TRBV27 and TRBJ2-5; perhaps TRBD1 as D (6 bases). Germline V gene sequence: CDR1 MNHEY, CDR2 SMNVEV (reference sequence). This CDR3 spans 15 amino acids. Trimming stripped 1 base from V and 2 bases from J, with 11 bases between. Here the CDR3 reads CASSLLGDTQETQYF. CDR3 DNA: TGTGCCAGCAGTTTATTAGGGGACACACAAGAGACCCAGTACTTC.

This clonotype was seen ten or more times. The chain is built from TRBV10-3 and TRBJ2-7; tentative D call: TRBD1 (6 bases). Germline CDR1 reads ENHRY; CDR2 reads SYGVKD. The CDR3 is 12 residues long. Trimming cost V 6 bases and J 0 bases, with 6 bases left between them. The CDR3: CAIRDSSYEQYF. In DNA form, the CDR3 reads TGTGCCATCAGGGACAGCTCCTACGAGCAGTACTTC.

At least ten counts were recorded for this clonotype. This chain connects TRBV6-6 to TRBJ2-7; 7 positions agree with TRBD2. V lost 5 bases, J lost 3 bases, and 1 base stayed unmatched. Germline V gene sequence: CDR1 MNHNY, CDR2 SVGAGI (reference sequence). The CDR3 has 12 amino acids. The DNA for the CDR3 is TGTGCCAGCAGTCGGACTAGCTACGAGCAGTACTTC. This translates into CASSRTSYEQYF.

This clonotype was seen at least ten times. The genes are TRBV20-1 and TRBJ2-5; 7 bases are shared with TRBD2. Germline lookup yields CDR1 DFQATT and CDR2 SNEGSKA (reference sequence). This CDR3 is 12 amino acids long. The V gene end was trimmed by 3 bases and the J gene end by 5 bases; junction bases not matched to a gene: 3. The CDR3 nucleotides read TGCAGTGCTAGCTGGGGGGGTGAGACCCAGTACTTC. Its translation: CSASWGGETQYF.

This chain connects TRBV29-1 to TRBJ2-6; no definite D call. Germline V gives CDR1 SQVTM, CDR2 ANQGSEA. CDR3 size: 15 residues. Between the trimmed V and J ends, which lost 6 bases and 0 bases, there was a span of 12 bases. As DNA, the CDR3 is TGCAGCGTCGCCGGAGTCGGCTCTGGGGCCAACGTCCTGACTTTC. Translated, it gives CSVAGVGSGANVLTF.

This clonotype showed up just a few times. V is TRBV10-3 and J is TRBJ1-4; the match to TRBD1 covers 9 bases. CDR1 and CDR2 from the germline V gene are ENHRY and SYGVKD. The CDR3 sequence is 17 residues long. V lost 7 bases to trimming and J lost 6 bases; unmatched junction nucleotides: 15. CDR3 protein: CAITHSGTGIGDEKLFF. In DNA, the CDR3 is TGTGCCATCACCCATTCCGGGACAGGGATCGGGGATGAAAAACTGTTTTTT.

This clonotype occurred a few times. CDR3 protein: CASSVPLAGVFF. Here the CDR3 DNA reads TGTGCCAGCAGTGTCCCACTAGCGGGAGTATTCTTC. The chain joins TRBV28 to TRBJ2-1; 11 nucleotides align to TRBD2. CDR3 length: 12 amino acids. Trimming at V came to 5 bases and at J to 16 bases, leaving 7 bases not matched to a gene. The germline V gene encodes CDR1 MDHEN and CDR2 SYDVKM. Based on the CDR3 plus reference TRBV28 and TRBJ2-1, the full variable domain is DVKVTQSSRYLVKRTGEKVFLECVQDMDHENMFWYRQDPGLGLRLIYFSYDVKMKEKGDIPEGYSVSREKKERFSLILESASTNQTSMYLCASSVPLAGVFFGPGTRLTVL.

This clonotype was counted between two and nine times. The chain joins TRBV20-1 to TRBJ2-1, with D possibly being TRBD2 (5 bases). The germline gives CDR1 DFQATT, CDR2 SNEGSKA (reference sequence). V was cut by 7 bases and J by 6 bases, with 19 bases left in between. There are 14 residues in the CDR3. This CDR3 reads CSVTLAARGNEQFF. CDR3 sequence (DNA): TGCAGTGTTACCCTAGCAGCCCGGGGCAATGAGCAGTTCTTC.

This clonotype was counted many times. The CDR3 DNA reads TGCGCCAGCAGCTTGGGCTCATCGGGCCTAGCCTACAATGAGCAGTTCTTC. Translating gives CASSLGSSGLAYNEQFF. V gene TRBV5-1 combines with J gene TRBJ2-1, with D unresolved. The germline V gene encodes CDR1 SGHRS and CDR2 YFSETQ. V lost 0 bases and J 2 bases, leaving 15 bases between the germline ends. The CDR3 covers 17 residues.